This TCR beta chain was captured by sequencing in a study of control samples from healthy donors and cancer patients. The V gene's germline CDR1 is MNHEY and CDR2 SVGAGI. CDR3 length: 14 amino acids. Trimming took 6 bases from V and 4 from J, leaving 12 bases between them. The protocol was immunoSEQ multiplex PCR, while the TCRdb copy is restricted to in-frame clones and leaves out a portion. The sample contains hundreds of thousands of clones, more than 65% of which appear only once. The source of this sequence is a woman aged 60-70 years with lung cancer. The V call is TRBV6-5, the J call TRBJ1-4, with a possible D match to TRBD1 (6 bases). The sample comprised PBMCs. CDR3 nucleotides: TGTGCCAGCAGGCAACAGGGAGTTAATGAAAAACTGTTTTTT. Its protein product is CASRQQGVNEKLFF.